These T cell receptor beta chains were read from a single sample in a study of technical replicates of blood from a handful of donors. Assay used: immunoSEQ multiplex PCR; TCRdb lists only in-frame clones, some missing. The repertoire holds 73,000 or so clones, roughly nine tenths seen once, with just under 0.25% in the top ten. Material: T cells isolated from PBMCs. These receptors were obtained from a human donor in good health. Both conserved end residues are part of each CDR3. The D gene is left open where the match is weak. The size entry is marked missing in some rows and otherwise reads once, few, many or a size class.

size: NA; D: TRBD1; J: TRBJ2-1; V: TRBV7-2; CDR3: CASSSEWTGFLVNEQFF; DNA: TGTGCCAGCAGCTCAGAATGGACAGGGTTTTTGGTCAATGAGCAGTTCTTC
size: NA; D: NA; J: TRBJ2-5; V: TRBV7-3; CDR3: CASSFQGGQETQYF; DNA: TGTGCCAGCAGCTTCCAAGGGGGTCAAGAGACCCAGTACTTC
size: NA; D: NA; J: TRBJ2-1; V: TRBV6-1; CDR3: CASNYRPNEQFF; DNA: TGTGCCAGCAATTACAGGCCCAATGAGCAGTTCTTC
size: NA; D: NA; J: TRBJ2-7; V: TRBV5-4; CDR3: CASSLYAGRNEQYF; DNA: TGTGCCAGCAGCTTGTATGCAGGGAGGAACGAGCAGTACTTC
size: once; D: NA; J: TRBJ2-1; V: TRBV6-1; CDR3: CASSGGLLIGNEQFF; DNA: TGTGCCAGCAGTGGGGGACTCTTAATAGGCAATGAGCAGTTCTTC
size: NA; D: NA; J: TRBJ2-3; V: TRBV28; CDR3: CASSFFGSFAETSTDTQYF; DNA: TGTGCCAGCAGTTTTTTTGGCTCGTTCGCGGAAACAAGCACAGATACGCAGTATTTT
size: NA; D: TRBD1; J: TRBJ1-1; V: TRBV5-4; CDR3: CASSIGQELVGKFDAFF; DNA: TGTGCCAGCAGCATTGGACAGGAATTGGTTGGAAAATTTGACGCTTTCTTT
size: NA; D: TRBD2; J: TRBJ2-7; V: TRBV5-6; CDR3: CASREWGGDYEQYF; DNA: TGTGCCAGCCGCGAGTGGGGAGGGGACTACGAGCAGTACTTC
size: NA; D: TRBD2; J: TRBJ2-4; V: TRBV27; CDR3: CASRELAGGLNIQYF; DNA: TGTGCCAGCAGGGAACTAGCGGGAGGGCTTAACATTCAGTACTTC
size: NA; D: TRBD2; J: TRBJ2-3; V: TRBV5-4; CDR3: CASSFPGLAGADTQYF; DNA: TGTGCCAGCAGCTTCCCGGGACTAGCGGGGGCAGATACGCAGTATTTT
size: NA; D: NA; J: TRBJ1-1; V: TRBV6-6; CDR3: CASSSTPDTEAFF; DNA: TGTGCCAGCAGTTCAACTCCGGACACTGAAGCTTTCTTT
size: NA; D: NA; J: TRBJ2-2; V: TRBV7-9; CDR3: CASTRTRGTGELFF; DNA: TGTGCCAGCACCCGGACCCGGGGGACCGGGGAGCTGTTTTTT
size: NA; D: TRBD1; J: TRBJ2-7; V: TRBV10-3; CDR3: CAIRGQGALSEQYF; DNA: TGTGCCATCAGGGGACAGGGGGCTTTATCCGAGCAGTACTTC
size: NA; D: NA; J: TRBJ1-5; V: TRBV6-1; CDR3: CASSEILLSHVQPQHF; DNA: TGTGCCAGCAGTGAAATATTGTTGAGCCATGTTCAGCCCCAGCATTTT
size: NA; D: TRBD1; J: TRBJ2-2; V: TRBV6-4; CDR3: CASSVGTGKAGELFF; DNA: TGTGCCAGCAGTGTTGGGACAGGGAAGGCCGGGGAGCTGTTTTTT
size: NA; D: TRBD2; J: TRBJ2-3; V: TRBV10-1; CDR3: CASSGTADRRTSGSQQYF; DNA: TGCGCCAGCAGCGGAACTGCGGACAGGCGGACTAGCGGGAGTCAGCAGTATTTT